Listed below are T cell receptor beta chains from one sample, sequenced in a study of identifying expanded T cells in peripheral blood. This table comes from immunoSEQ multiplex PCR, and its TCRdb copy is limited to in-frame clones, with some not included. The sample consists of under 90,000 clones, around nine tenths of them appearing once. The sample was blood. Every receptor here comes from a person between 18 and 75 years old in good health. CDR3s include the opening cysteine and the closing phenylalanine or tryptophan.

V,J,CDR3
TRBV28,TRBJ2-7,CASRVQGLSYEQYF
TRBV5-1,TRBJ1-1,CASSYGRDTEAFF
TRBV9,TRBJ2-1,CASSVVTHNEQFF
TRBV5-1,TRBJ1-1,CASRPDMNTEAFF
TRBV6-1,TRBJ2-7,CASSEAYTDLYEQYF
TRBV7-2,TRBJ1-6,CASSLETLTRVKDSPLHF
TRBV27,TRBJ2-5,CASSPRTGRETQYF
TRBV5-6,TRBJ2-5,CASSLPSVETQYF
TRBV7-9,TRBJ1-2,CASSLDVGGGYTF
TRBV7-9,TRBJ2-3,CASSRLAGSKETQYF
TRBV10-1,TRBJ2-7,CTKQINGALSYEQYF
TRBV11-2,TRBJ2-4,CASSVGAGGNIQYF
TRBV7-8,TRBJ2-3,CASSLFLAGGITDTQYF
TRBV6-5,TRBJ2-7,CASSPRQGSYEQYF
TRBV30,TRBJ1-5,CAWSPGQGFNQPQHF
TRBV2,TRBJ2-3,CASSESDIAQYF
TRBV11-2,TRBJ2-1,CASSYRQGLVNEQFF
TRBV5-4,TRBJ2-5,CASSPFQETQYF
TRBV6-1,TRBJ2-5,CASSGYGGGAETQYF
TRBV9,TRBJ2-7,CASSVGGDLSYEQYF